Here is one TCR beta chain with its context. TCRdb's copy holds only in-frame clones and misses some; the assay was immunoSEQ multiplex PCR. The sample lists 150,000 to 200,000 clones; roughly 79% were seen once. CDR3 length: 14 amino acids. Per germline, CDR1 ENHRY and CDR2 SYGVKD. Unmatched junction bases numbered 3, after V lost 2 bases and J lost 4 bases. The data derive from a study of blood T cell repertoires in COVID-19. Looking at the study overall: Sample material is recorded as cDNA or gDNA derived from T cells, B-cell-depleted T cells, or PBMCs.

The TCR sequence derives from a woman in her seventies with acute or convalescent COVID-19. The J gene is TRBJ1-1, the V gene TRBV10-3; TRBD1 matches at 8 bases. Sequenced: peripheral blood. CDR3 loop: CAISETGGVTEAFF. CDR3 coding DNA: TGTGCCATCAGTGAGACAGGGGGGGTCACTGAAGCTTTCTTT.